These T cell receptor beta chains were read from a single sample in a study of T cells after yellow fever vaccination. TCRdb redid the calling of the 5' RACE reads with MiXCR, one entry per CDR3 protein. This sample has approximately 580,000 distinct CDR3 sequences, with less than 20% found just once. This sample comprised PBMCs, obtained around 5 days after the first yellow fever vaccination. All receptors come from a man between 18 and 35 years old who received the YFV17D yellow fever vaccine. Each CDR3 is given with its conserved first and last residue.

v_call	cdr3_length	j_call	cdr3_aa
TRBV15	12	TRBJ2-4	CATSTGADIQYF
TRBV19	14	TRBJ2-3	CASRRLQGADTQYF
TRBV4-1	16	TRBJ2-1	CASSQVDLVSYNEQFF
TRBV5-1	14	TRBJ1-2	CASSLLEGAVSYTF
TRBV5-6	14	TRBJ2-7	CASSRDYRSYEQYF
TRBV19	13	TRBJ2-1	CASSIRGDNEQFF
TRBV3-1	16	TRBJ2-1	CASSQASGGWLHEQFF
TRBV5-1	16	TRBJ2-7	CASSPYTSGGPYEQYF
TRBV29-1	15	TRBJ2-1	CSETGQGSSYNEQFF
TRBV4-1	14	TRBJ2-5	CASSQEGQGKTQYF
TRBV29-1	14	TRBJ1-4	CSVGAGGRNEKLFF
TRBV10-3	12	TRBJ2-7	CAIESRANEQYF
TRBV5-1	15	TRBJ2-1	CASSLEVLTANEQFF
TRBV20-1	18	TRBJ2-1	CSAPATSSLAGPYNEQFF
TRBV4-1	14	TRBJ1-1	CASSHREGNTEAFF
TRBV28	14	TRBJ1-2	CASTSPGQNYGYTF
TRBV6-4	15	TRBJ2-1	CASSDRLAGLDEQFF
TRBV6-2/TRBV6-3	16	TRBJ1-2	CASTLGQGRTNYGYTF
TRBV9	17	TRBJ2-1	CASSVWPSGGSSNEQFF
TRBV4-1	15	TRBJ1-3	CASSQWADSGNTIYF
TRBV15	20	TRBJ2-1	CATSTGLAGGIPSSYNEQFF
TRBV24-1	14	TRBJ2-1	CATSRVRSMDEQFF
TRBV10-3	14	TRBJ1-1	CAIKWGTGDTEAFF
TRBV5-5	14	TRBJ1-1	CASSLGHPNTEAFF
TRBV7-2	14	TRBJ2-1	CASSPQTGPQGQFF
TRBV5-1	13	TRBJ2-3	CASSAQVTDTQYF
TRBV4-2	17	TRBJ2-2	CASSPSSGASGTGELFF
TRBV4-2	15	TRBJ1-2	CASSQGPQVSKGYTF
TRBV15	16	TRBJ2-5	CATSRVGQGYQETQYF
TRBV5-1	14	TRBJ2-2	CASRSGEYFGELFF
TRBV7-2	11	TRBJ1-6	CASSLSLPLHF
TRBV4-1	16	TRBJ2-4	CASSSGTARAKNIQYF
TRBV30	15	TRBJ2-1	CAWSLMGGGYNEQFF
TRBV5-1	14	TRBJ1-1	CASSLGTLNTEAFF
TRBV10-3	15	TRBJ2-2	CAISEETSNTGELFF
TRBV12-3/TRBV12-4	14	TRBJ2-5	CASSLQDSKETQYF
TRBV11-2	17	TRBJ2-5	CASSLEDRWGRGETQYF
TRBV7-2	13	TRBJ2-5	CASSLEGLATQYF
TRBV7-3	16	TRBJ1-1	CASSLIGGGMYTEAFF
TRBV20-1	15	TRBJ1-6	CSARRGMAYNSPLHF
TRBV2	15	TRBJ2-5	CASRVAGTIQETQYF
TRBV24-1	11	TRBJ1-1	CATGSSTEAFF
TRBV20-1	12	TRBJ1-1	CSAMKPGTEAFF
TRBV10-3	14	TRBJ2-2	CATYTLGGTGELFF
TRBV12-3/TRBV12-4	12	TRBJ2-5	CASSSGEETQYF
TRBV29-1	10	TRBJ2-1	CSVTFNEQFF
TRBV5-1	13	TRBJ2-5	CASSSLSGETQYF
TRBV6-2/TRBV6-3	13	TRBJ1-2	CASGLTTDYGYTF
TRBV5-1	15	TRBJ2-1	CASSPRRVGDNEQFF
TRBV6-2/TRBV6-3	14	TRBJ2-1	CASSLLAGLNEQFF
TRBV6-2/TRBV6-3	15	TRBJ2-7	CASSYSTQGAYEQYF
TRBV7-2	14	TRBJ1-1	CASSFLTRNTEAFF
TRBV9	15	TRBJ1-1	CASSPDRGMDTEAFF
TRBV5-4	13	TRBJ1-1	CASSPMQDTEAFF
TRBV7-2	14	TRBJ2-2	CASSLVGGTGELFF
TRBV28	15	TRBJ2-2	CASSFLAGPTGELFF
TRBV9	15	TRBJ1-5	CASSVGVGKNQPQHF
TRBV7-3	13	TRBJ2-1	CASSGGVGNEQFF